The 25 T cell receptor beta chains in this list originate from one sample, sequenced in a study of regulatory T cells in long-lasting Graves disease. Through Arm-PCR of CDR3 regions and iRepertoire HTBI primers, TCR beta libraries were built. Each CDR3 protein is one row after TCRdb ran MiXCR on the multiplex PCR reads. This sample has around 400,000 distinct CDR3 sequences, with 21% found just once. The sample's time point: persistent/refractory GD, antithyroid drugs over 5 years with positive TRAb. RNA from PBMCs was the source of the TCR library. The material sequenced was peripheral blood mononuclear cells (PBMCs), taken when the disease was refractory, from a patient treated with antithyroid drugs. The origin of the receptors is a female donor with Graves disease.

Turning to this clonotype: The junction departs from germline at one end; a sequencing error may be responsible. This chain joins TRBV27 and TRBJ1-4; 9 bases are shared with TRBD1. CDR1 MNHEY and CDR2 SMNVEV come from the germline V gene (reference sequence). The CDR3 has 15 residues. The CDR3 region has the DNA TGTGCCAGCAGCCCATCCGGGACAGGGCGCGAAAAACCGTTTTTT. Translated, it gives CASSPSGTGREKPFF.

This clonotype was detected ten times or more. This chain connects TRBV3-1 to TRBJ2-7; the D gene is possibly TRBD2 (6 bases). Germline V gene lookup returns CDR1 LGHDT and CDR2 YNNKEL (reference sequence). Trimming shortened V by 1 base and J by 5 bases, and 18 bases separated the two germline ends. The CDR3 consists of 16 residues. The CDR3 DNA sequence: TGTGCCAGCAGCCAAGGGGAATCGGGACTGGGCAACGAGCAGTACTTC. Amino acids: CASSQGESGLGNEQYF.

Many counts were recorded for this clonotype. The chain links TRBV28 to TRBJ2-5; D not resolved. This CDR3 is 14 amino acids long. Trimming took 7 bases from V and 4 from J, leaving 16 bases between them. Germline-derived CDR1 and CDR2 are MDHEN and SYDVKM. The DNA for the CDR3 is TGTGCCAGCAAGGGTAGCCTCTTGGGAGAGACCCAGTACTTC. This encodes CASKGSLLGETQYF.

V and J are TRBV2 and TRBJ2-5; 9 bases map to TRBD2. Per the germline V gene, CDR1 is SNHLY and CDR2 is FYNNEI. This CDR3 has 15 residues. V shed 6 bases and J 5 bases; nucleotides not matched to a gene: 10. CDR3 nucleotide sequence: TGTGCCAGCAGACAGGGAGCTAGCGGGACTGAGACCCAGTACTTC. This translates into CASRQGASGTETQYF.

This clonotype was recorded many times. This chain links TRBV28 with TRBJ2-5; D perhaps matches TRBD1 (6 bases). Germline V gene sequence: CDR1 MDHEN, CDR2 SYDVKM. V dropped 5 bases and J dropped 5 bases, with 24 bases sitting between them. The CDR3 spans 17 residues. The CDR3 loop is CASSPLWRQDLGETQYF. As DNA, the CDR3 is TGTGCCAGCAGTCCATTATGGAGACAGGACCTAGGGGAGACCCAGTACTTC.

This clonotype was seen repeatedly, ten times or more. The CDR3: CSVEDGRYSYEQYF. The CDR3 coding sequence is TGCAGCGTTGAAGACGGACGTTACTCCTACGAGCAGTACTTC. This chain links TRBV29-1 with TRBJ2-7; no clear D gene. From germline, CDR1 is SQVTM and CDR2 ANQGSEA. This CDR3 comprises 14 residues. Deletions cut 0 bases from V and 0 bases from J, with 9 bases between.

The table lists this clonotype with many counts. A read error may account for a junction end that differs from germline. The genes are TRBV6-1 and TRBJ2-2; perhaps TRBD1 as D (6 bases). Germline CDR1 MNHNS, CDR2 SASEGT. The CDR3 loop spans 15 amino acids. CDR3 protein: CASSRGQPNTGELFF. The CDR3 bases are TGCGCCAGCAGCAGGGGACAACCGAACACCGGGGAGCTGTTTTTT.

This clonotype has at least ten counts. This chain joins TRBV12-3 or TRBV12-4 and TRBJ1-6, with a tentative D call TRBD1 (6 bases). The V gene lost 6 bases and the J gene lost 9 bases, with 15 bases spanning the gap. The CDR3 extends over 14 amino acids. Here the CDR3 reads CASRDRAPGSPLHF. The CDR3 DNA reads TGTGCCAGCAGGGACAGAGCCCCCGGTTCACCCCTCCACTTT.

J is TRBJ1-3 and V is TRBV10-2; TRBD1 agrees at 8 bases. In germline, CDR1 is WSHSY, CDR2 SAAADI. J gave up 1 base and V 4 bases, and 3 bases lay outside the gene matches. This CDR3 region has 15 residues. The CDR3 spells CASSAQGVSGNTIYF. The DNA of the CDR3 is TGCGCCAGCAGTGCACAGGGGGTTTCTGGAAACACCATATATTTT.

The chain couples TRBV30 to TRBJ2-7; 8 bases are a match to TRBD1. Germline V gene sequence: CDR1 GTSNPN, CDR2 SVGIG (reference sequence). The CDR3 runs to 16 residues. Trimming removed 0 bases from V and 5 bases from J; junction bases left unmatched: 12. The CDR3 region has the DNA TGTGCCTGGAGTGTATTCGTGACAGGGGCTCTGGACGAGCAGTACTTC. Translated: CAWSVFVTGALDEQYF.

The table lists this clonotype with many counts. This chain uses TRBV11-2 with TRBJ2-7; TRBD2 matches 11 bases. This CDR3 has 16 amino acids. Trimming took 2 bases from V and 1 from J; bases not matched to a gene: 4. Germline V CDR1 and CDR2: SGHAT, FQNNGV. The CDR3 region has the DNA TGTGCCAGCAGCTTATGGAGGACTAGCGGGTCCTACGAGCAGTACTTC. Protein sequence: CASSLWRTSGSYEQYF. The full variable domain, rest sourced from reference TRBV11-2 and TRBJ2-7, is EAGVAQSPRYKIIEKRQSVAFWCNPISGHATLYWYQQILGQGPKLLIQFQNNGVVDDSQLPKDRFSAERLKGVDSTLKIQPAKLEDSAVYLCASSLWRTSGSYEQYFGPGTRLTVT.

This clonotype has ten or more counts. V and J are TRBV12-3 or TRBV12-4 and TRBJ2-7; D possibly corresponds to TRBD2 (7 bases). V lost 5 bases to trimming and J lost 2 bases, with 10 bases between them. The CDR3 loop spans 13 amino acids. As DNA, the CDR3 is TGTGCCAGCAGTCGGGGGGCTACCTACGAGCAGTACTTC. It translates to CASSRGATYEQYF.

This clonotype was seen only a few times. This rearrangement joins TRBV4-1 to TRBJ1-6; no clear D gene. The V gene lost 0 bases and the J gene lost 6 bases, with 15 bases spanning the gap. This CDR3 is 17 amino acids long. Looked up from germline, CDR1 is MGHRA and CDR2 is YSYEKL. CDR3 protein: CASSQEVFAGTNSPLHF. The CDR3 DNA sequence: TGCGCCAGCAGCCAAGAGGTGTTCGCAGGAACTAATTCACCCCTCCACTTT.

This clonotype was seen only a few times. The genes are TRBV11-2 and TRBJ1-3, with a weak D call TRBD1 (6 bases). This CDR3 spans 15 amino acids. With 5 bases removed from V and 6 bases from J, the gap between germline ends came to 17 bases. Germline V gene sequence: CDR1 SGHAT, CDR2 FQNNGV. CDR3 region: CASSLSTGYKNTIYF. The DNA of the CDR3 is TGTGCCAGCAGCCTCAGTACAGGGTACAAAAACACCATATATTTT.

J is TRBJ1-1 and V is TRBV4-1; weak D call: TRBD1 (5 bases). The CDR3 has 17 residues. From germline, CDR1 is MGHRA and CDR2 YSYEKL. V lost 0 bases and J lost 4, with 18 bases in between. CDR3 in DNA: TGCGCCAGCAGCCAAGATCCCCCTACATCTAGGGGCACTGAAGCTTTCTTT. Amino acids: CASSQDPPTSRGTEAFF.

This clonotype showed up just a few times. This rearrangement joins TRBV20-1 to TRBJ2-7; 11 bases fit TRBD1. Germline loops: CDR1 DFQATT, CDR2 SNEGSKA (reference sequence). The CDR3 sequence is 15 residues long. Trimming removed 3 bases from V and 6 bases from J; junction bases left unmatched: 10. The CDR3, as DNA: TGCAGTGCTAGTGTCCTCTCCGGGACAGGGGGCGAGCAGTACTTC. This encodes CSASVLSGTGGEQYF.

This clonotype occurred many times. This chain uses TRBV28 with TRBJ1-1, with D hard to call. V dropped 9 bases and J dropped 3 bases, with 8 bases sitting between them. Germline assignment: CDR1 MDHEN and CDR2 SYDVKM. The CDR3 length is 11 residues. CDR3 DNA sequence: TGTGCCAGTAAACTCTACACTGAAGCTTTCTTT. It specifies CASKLYTEAFF.

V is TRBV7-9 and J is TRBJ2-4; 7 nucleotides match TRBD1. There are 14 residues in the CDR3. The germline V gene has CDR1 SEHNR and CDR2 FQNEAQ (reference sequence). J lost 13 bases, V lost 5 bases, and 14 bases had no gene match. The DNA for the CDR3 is TGTGCCAGCAGCCACATTTTCGGGACAGTAGAACAGTACTTC. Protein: CASSHIFGTVEQYF.

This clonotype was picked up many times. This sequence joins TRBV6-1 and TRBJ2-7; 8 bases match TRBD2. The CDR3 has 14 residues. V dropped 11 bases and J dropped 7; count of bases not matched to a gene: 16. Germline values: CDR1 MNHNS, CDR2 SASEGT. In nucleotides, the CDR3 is TGTGCCGCTAGAGAATGGACGGGGGGGTGGGAGCAGTACTTC. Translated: CAAREWTGGWEQYF.

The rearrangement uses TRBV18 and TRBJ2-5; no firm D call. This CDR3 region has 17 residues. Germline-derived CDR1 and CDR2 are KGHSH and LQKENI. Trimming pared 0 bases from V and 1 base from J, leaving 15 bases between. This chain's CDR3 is CASSPPVDGRGQETQYF. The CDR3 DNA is TGTGCCAGCTCACCACCGGTTGATGGTAGAGGCCAAGAGACCCAGTACTTC.

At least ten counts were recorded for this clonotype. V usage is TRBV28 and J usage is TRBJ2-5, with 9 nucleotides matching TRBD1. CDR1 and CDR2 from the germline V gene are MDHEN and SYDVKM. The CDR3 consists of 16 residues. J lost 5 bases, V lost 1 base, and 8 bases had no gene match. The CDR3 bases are TGTGCCAGCAGTTTATCCCGGACAGGGGCGAGGGAGACCCAGTACTTC. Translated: CASSLSRTGARETQYF.

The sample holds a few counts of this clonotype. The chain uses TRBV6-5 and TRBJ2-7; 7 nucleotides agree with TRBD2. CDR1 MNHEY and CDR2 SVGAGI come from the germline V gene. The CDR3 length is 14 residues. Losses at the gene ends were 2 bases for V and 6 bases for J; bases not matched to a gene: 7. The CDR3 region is CASSYGLWEGEQYF. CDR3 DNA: TGTGCCAGCAGTTACGGACTTTGGGAGGGCGAGCAGTACTTC.

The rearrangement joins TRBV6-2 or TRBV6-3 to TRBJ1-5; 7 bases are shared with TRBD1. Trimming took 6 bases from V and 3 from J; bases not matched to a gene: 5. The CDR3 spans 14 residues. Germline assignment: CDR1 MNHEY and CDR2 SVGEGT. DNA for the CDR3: TGTGCCAGCAGCAACAGGGGTTCCAATCAGCCCCAGCATTTT. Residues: CASSNRGSNQPQHF.

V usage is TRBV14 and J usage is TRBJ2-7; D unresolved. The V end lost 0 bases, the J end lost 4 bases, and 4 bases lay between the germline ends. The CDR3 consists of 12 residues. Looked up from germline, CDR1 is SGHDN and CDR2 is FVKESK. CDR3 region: CASSQERYEQYF. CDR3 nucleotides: TGTGCCAGCAGCCAAGAAAGGTACGAGCAGTACTTC.

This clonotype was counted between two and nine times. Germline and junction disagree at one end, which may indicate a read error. The CDR3 sequence is CASSDRGTDTQYF. CDR3 nucleotides: TGTGCCAGCAGTGACAGGGGCACCGATACGCAGTATTTT. The genes are TRBV2 and TRBJ2-3, with D maybe TRBD1 (6 bases). CDR3 length: 13 residues. Germline V lookup: CDR1 SNHLY, CDR2 FYNNEI.